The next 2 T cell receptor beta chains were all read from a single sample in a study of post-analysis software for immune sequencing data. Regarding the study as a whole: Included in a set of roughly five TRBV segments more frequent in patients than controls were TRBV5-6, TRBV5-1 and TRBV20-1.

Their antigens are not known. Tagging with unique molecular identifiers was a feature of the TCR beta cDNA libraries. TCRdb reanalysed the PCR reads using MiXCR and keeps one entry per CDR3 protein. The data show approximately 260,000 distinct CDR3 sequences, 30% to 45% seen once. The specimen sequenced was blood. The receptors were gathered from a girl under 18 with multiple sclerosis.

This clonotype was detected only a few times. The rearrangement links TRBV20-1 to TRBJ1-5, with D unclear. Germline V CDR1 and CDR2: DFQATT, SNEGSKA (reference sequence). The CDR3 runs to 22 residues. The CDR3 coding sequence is TGCCGCCAAGGATTTGCGTTTTCCGGGTGGGTAGGGCATTTGGTGTATCCGGGGCCCCAGCATTTT. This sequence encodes CRQGFAFSGWVGHLVYPGPQHF.

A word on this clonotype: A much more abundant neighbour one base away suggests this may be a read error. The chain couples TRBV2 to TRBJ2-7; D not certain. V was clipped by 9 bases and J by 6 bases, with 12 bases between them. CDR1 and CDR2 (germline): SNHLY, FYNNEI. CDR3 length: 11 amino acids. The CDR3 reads CASGRVCEQYF. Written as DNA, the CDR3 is TGTGCCAGTGGAAGAGTTTGCGAGCAGTACTTC.